This T cell receptor beta chain emerged from a study of T cell repertoires in cytomegalovirus infection. Study details: Newly reported HLA-C-restricted and thoroughly characterized HLA-B-restricted CMV epitopes were employed.

Germline lookup yields CDR1 SEHNR and CDR2 FQNEAQ (reference sequence). The CDR3 is 13 amino acids. The V gene lost 4 bases and the J gene lost 6 bases, with 9 bases spanning the gap. Study-wide results and caveats: Public TCR beta family frequency separated CMV-and-HLA carriers, including in an independent cohort. HLA-C-restricted TCR beta clonotypes specific for CMV led the ex vivo response.

This clonotype was detected once. What it recognizes is unknown. TCRdb reprocessed the reads with MiXCR, giving one entry per CDR3 protein. The sample consists of approximately 500,000 distinct CDR3 sequences, roughly a third of them appearing once. The clonotype comes from a human donor in good health (CMV status not recorded). Some clones in this sample may be carry-over from other donors' samples. The specimen comprised cultured PBMCs, sampled from culture after CMV antigen stimulation. V and J are TRBV7-9 and TRBJ2-2, with D tentatively TRBD1 (5 bases). The CDR3 reads CASSYGQAGELFF. CDR3 DNA: TGTGCCAGCAGCTATGGACAAGCCGGGGAGCTGTTTTTT. Filled out from reference TRBV7-9 and TRBJ2-2, the complete variable domain reads DTGVSQNPRHKITKRGQNVTFRCDPISEHNRLYWYRQTLGQGPEFLTYFQNEAQLEKSRLLSDRFSAERPKGSFSTLEIQRTEQGDSAMYLCASSYGQAGELFFGEGSRLTVL.